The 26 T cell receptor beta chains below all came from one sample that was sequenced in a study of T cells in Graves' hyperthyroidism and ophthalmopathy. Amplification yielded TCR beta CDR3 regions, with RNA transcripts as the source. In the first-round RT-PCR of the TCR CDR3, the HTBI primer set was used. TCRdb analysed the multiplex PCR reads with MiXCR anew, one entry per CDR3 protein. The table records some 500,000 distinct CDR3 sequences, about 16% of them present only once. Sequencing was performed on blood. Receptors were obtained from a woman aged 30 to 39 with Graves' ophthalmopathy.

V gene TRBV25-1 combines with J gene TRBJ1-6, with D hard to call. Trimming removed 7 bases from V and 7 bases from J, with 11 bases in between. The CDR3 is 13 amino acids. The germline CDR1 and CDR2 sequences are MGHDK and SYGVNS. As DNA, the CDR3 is TGTGCCAGCAAGGATAGTCACAATTCACCCCTCCACTTT. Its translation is CASKDSHNSPLHF.

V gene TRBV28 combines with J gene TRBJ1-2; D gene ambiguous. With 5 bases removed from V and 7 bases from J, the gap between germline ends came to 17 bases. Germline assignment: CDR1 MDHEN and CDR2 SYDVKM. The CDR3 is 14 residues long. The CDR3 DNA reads TGTGCCAGCAGTGCCCCCTCCGTTTTCGTTGGCTACACCTTC. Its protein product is CASSAPSVFVGYTF.

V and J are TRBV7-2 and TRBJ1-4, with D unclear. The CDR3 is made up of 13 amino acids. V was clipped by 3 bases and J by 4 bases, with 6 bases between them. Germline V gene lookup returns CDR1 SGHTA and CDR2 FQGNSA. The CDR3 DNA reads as TGTGCCAGCAGCTTCTCTTATAATGAAAAACTGTTTTTT. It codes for CASSFSYNEKLFF.

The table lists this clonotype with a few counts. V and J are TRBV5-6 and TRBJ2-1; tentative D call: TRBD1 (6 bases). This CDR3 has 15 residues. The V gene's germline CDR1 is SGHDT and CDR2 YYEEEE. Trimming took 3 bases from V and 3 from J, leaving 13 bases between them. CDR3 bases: TGTGCCAGCAGCTCACAGGGTAGCGTCTACAATGAGCAGTTCTTC. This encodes CASSSQGSVYNEQFF.

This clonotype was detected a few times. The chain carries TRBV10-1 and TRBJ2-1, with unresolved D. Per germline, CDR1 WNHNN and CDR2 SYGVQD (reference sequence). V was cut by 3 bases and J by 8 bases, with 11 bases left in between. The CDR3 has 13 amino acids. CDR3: CASSDKSKDEQFF. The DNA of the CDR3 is TGCGCCAGCAGTGACAAATCTAAGGATGAGCAGTTCTTC.

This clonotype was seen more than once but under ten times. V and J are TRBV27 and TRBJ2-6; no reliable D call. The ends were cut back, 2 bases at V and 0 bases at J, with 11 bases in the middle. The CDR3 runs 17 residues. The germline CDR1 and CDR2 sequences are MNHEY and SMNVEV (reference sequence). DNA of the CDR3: TGTGCCAGCAGTTTAGTAGGATTAGACTCTGGGGCCAACGTCCTGACTTTC. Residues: CASSLVGLDSGANVLTF.

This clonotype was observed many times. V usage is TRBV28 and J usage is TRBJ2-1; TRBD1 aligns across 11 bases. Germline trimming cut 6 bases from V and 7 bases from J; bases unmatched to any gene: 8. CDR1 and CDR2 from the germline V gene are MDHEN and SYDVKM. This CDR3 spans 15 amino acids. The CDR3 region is CASSTRDRGRNEQFF. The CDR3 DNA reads TGTGCCAGCAGCACCCGGGACAGGGGGAGGAATGAGCAGTTCTTC.

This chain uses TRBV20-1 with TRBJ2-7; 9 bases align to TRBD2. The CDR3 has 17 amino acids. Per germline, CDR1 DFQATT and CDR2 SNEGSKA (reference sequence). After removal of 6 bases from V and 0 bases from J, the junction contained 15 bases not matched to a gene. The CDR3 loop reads CSAPTTAGGLGSYEQYF. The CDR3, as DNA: TGCAGTGCCCCTACCACGGCGGGAGGGCTCGGCTCCTACGAGCAGTACTTC.

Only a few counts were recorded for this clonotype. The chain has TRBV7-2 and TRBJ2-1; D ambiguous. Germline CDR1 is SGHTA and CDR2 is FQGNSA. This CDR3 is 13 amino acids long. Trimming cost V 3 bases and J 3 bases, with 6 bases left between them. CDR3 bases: TGTGCCAGCAGCTTCGGAATCTACAATGAGCAGTTCTTC. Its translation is CASSFGIYNEQFF. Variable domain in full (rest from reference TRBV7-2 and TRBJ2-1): GAGVSQSPSNKVTEKGKDVELRCDPISGHTALYWYRQSLGQGLEFLIYFQGNSAPDKSGLPSDRFSAERTGGSVSTLTIQRTQQEDSAVYLCASSFGIYNEQFFGPGTRLTVL.

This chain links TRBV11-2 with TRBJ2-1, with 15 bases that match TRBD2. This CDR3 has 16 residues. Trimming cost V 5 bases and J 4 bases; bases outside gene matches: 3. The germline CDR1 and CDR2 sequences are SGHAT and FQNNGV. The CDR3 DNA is TGTGCCAGCAGCGGACTAGCGGGAGGGTTATACAATGAGCAGTTCTTC. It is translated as CASSGLAGGLYNEQFF.

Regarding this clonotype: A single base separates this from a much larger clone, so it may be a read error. CDR3 nucleotide sequence: TGTGCCAGCAGCTTGGGCCGACTAGCGGGAGGGCCCTCAGGCACAGATACGCAGTATTTT. Protein product: CASSLGRLAGGPSGTDTQYF. The chain is built from TRBV5-6 and TRBJ2-3; 14 bases match TRBD2. The ends lost 0 bases at V and 1 base at J; junction bases unmatched: 10. This CDR3 region has 20 residues. Germline assignment: CDR1 SGHDT and CDR2 YYEEEE.

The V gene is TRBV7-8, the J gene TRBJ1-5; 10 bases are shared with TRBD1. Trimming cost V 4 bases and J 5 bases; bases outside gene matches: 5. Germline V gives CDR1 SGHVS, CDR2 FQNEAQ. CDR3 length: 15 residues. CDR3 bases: TGTGCCAGCAGCTCGCCCGGGACAGGGGATCAGCCCCAGCATTTT. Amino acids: CASSSPGTGDQPQHF.

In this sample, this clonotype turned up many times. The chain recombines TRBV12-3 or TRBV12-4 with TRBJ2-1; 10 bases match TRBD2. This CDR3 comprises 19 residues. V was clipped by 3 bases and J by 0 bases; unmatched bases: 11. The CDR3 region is CASSLSLAGEGSSYNEQFF. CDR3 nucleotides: TGTGCCAGCAGTTTGTCCCTAGCGGGAGAGGGGAGCTCCTACAATGAGCAGTTCTTC.

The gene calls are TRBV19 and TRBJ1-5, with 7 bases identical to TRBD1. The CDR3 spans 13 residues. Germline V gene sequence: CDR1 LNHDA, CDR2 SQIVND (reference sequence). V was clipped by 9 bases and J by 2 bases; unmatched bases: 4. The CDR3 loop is CASGDRGNQPQHF. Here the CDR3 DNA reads TGTGCCAGCGGAGACAGGGGCAATCAGCCCCAGCATTTT.

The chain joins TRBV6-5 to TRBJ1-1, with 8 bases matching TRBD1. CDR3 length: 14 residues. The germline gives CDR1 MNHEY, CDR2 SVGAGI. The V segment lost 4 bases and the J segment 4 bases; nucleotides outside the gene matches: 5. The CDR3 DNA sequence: TGTGCCAGCAGTTCGCTGGGACAGGTCACTGAAGCTTTCTTT. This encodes CASSSLGQVTEAFF.

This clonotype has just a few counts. The CDR3 DNA follows: TGTGCCTGGAGTCTTAGCGGGAGGGCCGGGTACGAGCAGTACTTC. This codes for CAWSLSGRAGYEQYF. The rearrangement joins TRBV30 to TRBJ2-7, with TRBD2 matching over 11 bases. CDR3 length: 15 amino acids. Germline assignment: CDR1 GTSNPN and CDR2 SVGIG (reference sequence). Trimming took 2 bases from V and 4 from J; bases not matched to a gene: 7. The full variable domain, its missing parts supplied by reference TRBV30 and TRBJ2-7, is SQTIHQWPATLVQPVGSPLSLECTVEGTSNPNLYWYRQAAGRGLQLLFYSVGIGQISSEVPQNLSASRPQDRQFILSSKKLLLSDSGFYLCAWSLSGRAGYEQYFGPGTRLTVT.

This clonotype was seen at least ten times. CDR3 loop: CAWNTRTGELFF. The CDR3 DNA sequence: TGTGCCTGGAATACAAGGACCGGGGAGCTGTTTTTT. The chain employs TRBV30 and TRBJ2-2, with D unclear. The V end lost 4 bases, the J end lost 5 bases, and 8 bases lay between the germline ends. The germline V gene has CDR1 GTSNPN and CDR2 SVGIG (reference sequence). The CDR3 is 12 residues long.

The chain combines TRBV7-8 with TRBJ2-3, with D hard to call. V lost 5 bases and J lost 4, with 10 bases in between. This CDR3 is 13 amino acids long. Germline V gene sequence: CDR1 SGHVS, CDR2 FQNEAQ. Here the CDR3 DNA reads TGTGCCAGCAGCACCAGGATTCCAGATACGCAGTATTTT. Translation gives CASSTRIPDTQYF.

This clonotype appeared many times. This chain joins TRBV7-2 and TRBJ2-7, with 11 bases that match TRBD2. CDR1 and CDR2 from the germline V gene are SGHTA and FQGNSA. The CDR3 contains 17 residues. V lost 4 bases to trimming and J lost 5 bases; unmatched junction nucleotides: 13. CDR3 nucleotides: TGTGCCAGCAGCTCGGGTAGCGGGAGGGGTGGTATGGACGAGCAGTACTTC. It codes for CASSSGSGRGGMDEQYF.

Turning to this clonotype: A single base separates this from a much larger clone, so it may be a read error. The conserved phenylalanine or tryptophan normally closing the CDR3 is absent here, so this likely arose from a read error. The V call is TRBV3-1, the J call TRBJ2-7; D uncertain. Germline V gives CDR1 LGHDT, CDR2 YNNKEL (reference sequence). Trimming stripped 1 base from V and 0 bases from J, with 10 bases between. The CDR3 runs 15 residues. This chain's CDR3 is CASSQVARSSYEQYL. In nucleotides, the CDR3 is TGTGCCAGCAGCCAAGTGGCAAGGAGCTCCTACGAGCAGTACCTC.

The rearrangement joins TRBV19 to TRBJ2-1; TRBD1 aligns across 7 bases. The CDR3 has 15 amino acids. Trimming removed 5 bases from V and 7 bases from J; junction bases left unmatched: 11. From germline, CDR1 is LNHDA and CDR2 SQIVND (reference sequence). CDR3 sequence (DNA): TGTGCCAGTAGTGCCGGGACAGTGGCCTGGAATGAGCAGTTCTTC. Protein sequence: CASSAGTVAWNEQFF.

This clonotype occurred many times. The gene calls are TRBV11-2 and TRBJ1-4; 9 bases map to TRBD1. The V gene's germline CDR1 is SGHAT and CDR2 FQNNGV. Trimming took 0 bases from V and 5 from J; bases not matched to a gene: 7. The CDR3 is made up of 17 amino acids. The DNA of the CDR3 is TGTGCCAGCAGCTTAGATTCCCCTGGGACAGGGAATGAAAAACTGTTTTTT. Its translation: CASSLDSPGTGNEKLFF.

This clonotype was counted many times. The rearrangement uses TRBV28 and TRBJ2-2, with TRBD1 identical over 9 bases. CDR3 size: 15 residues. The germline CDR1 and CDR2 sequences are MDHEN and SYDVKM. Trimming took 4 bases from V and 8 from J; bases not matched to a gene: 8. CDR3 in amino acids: CASSSLPGQGGELFF. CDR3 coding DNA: TGTGCCAGCAGTTCACTTCCGGGACAGGGTGGGGAGCTGTTTTTT.

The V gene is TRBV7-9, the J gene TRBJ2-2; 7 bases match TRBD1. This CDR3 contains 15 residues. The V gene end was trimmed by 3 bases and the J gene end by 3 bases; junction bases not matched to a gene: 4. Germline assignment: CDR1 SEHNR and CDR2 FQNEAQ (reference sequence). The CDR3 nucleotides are TGTGCCAGCAGCTTTACGGGACAGTACACCGGGGAGCTGTTTTTT. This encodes CASSFTGQYTGELFF.

Here the CDR3 DNA reads TGTGCCAGCAGTATCCGGTCCCGGGGGCAGTTCTTC. Residues: CASSIRSRGQFF. The chain employs TRBV28 and TRBJ2-1; possible D gene TRBD2, 5 bases. The CDR3 consists of 12 residues. CDR1 and CDR2 (germline): MDHEN, SYDVKM. V gave up 5 bases and J gave up 12 bases, with 14 bases separating them.

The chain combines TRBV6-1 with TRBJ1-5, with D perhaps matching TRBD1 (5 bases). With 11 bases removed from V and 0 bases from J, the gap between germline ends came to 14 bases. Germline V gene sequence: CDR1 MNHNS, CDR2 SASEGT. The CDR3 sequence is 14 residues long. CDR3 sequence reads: CAANNRYSNQPQHF. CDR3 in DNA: TGTGCCGCCAATAACAGGTATAGCAATCAGCCCCAGCATTTT.